The rows below give T cell receptor beta chains drawn from one sample of a study of identical twins. TCRdb re-derived calls from the 5' RACE reads in MiXCR, one entry per CDR3 protein. The sample lists more than 650,000 distinct CDR3 sequences; roughly 6.2% were seen once. The sequenced sample was naive T cells sorted from blood. These TCRs come from a man aged 18 to 35 in good health. Each CDR3 is given without its conserved first and last residue.

j_gene,v_gene,CDR3aa
TRBJ2-1,TRBV20-1,SADGASGYNEQF
TRBJ1-4,TRBV18,ASSAGQTATNEKLF
TRBJ2-1,TRBV6-5,ASSYSGEGNEQF
TRBJ2-5,TRBV15,ATSRELAVGGETQY
TRBJ2-1,TRBV14,ASSPGWYMQF
TRBJ1-4,TRBV11-2,ASSSSSTGKEKLF
TRBJ2-7,TRBV18,ASSPSQGSYEQY
TRBJ2-1,TRBV27,ASSFRSLEGGQF
TRBJ1-1,TRBV7-9,ASSLAGIGASEAF
TRBJ2-3,TRBV6-1,ASARLAGSRDTQY
TRBJ2-7,TRBV28,ATRTSGRAVPYEQY
TRBJ1-1,TRBV12-3/TRBV12-4,ASSLWSGLNTEAF
TRBJ1-1,TRBV11-2,ASSLEGKGSEAF
TRBJ1-1,TRBV7-9,ASSTGQGLKGTEAF
TRBJ2-4,TRBV18,ASSPLSALRENIQY
TRBJ1-2,TRBV7-9,ASTVRGGQNGYT
TRBJ2-7,TRBV20-1,SAAGSSGSEQY
TRBJ2-7,TRBV20-1,SARSGQGGYEQY
TRBJ2-3,TRBV7-8,ASSPTGPSGTDTQY
TRBJ2-3,TRBV14,ASSQDQVGRDRY
TRBJ2-3,TRBV12-3/TRBV12-4,ASRRQGFVDTQY
TRBJ2-1,TRBV20-1,SARDKTSGRPPRVNEQF
TRBJ2-3,TRBV12-3/TRBV12-4,ASSLGQDLFQDTQY
TRBJ2-5,TRBV20-1,SARLWVRPGGETQY
TRBJ2-7,TRBV4-2,ASSQLWGRTYEQY
TRBJ2-1,TRBV20-1,SAPRRGLSYEQF
TRBJ2-3,TRBV12-3/TRBV12-4,ASRRPGLASSRDTQY
TRBJ2-7,TRBV23-1,ASCTQTGQRIGQY
TRBJ2-5,TRBV29-1,SAGGTSGKVPQETQY
TRBJ2-5,TRBV10-3,AIATGGQETQY
TRBJ2-5,TRBV12-3/TRBV12-4,ASSFREVGETQY
TRBJ2-7,TRBV6-2/TRBV6-3,ASSYSRVVYYEQY
TRBJ2-1,TRBV19,ASSKRSLGYEQF
TRBJ2-1,TRBV6-5,ASSWTSLGTNEQF
TRBJ1-5,TRBV5-1,ASSLNGQGHDQPQH